This passage covers 11 T cell receptor beta chains from one sample sequenced in a study of shared clonotypes between healthy human individuals. As defined, naive CD8 cells were CD45RO-negative and positively selected for CCR7, with terminally differentiated effector memory CD45RA+ cells excluded. The assay was immunoSEQ multiplex PCR, and TCRdb's table has in-frame clones only and misses some. Here the sample spans around 1.9 million clones, about 92% being singletons. The sequenced sample consisted of naive CD8+ T cells from PBMCs. These receptor sequences come from a man between 18 and 35 years old in good health. Some clones in this sample may be carry-over from other donors' samples.

This rearrangement joins TRBV7-8 to TRBJ2-1; 13 positions match TRBD2. Germline CDR1 reads SGHVS; CDR2 reads FQNEAQ. J lost 4 bases, V lost 5 bases, and 11 bases had no gene match. CDR3 length: 18 residues. CDR3 in amino acids: CASSLRTSGSPHYNEQFF. Written as DNA, the CDR3 is TGTGCCAGCAGCCTTCGGACTAGCGGGAGCCCACATTACAATGAGCAGTTCTTC.

This rearrangement joins TRBV28 to TRBJ2-1; D is tentatively TRBD1 or TRBD2 (6 bases each). V lost 4 bases to trimming and J lost 7 bases, with 20 bases between them. The germline CDR1 and CDR2 sequences are MDHEN and SYDVKM. The CDR3 is 16 residues long. CDR3 residues: CASSYYPGDQGNEQFF. The CDR3 bases are TGTGCCAGCAGTTACTATCCGGGGGACCAGGGGAATGAGCAGTTCTTC.

The chain has TRBV28 and TRBJ2-3, with D possibly TRBD2 on 6 matching bases. The CDR3 is 20 amino acids. V was pared by 5 bases and J by 3 bases, with 30 bases between. Germline V gene sequence: CDR1 MDHEN, CDR2 SYDVKM. CDR3 amino acids: CASSLPGGRTLTGNTDTQYF. CDR3 sequence (DNA): TGTGCCAGCAGTCTCCCCGGGGGTCGTACCCTTACCGGTAATACAGATACGCAGTATTTT.

About this clone itself: Additional DNA sequences in this sample encode the identical CDR3. This chain uses TRBV5-1 with TRBJ2-2, with D tentatively TRBD1 (6 bases). Germline CDR1 reads SGHRS; CDR2 reads YFSETQ. The V gene lost 2 bases and the J gene lost 2 bases, with 10 bases spanning the gap. The CDR3 has 15 amino acids. The DNA of the CDR3 is TGCGCCAGCAGCTTTTCACAGGGCAACACCGGGGAGCTGTTTTTT. This codes for CASSFSQGNTGELFF.

The gene calls are TRBV6-5 and TRBJ2-7; 7 bases are shared with TRBD1. The CDR3 length is 14 residues. With 6 bases clipped from V and 3 bases from J, the junction kept 8 bases outside the gene matches. Germline V gene data show CDR1 as MNHEY and CDR2 as SVGAGI. CDR3 region: CASSRGGEVYEQYF. CDR3 bases: TGTGCCAGCAGCCGAGGGGGCGAGGTCTACGAGCAGTACTTC.

This clone has just one count. The rearrangement joins TRBV29-1 to TRBJ2-7; TRBD2 agrees at 7 bases. The trim removed 5 bases at V and 2 bases at J, leaving 15 bases unmatched. Germline CDR1 and CDR2: SQVTM and ANQGSEA. The CDR3 length is 16 residues. The CDR3 spells CSVMYYRDYDAYEQYF. CDR3 bases: TGCAGCGTTATGTACTACCGGGACTACGACGCCTACGAGCAGTACTTC.

This chain links TRBV11-2 with TRBJ1-2; 7 nucleotides align to TRBD1. V shed 5 bases and J 0 bases; nucleotides not matched to a gene: 6. Germline assignment: CDR1 SGHAT and CDR2 FQNNGV. There are 15 residues in the CDR3. CDR3 region: CASSPTGQPNYGYTF. The CDR3 nucleotides are TGTGCCAGCAGCCCCACGGGACAGCCTAACTATGGCTACACCTTC.

The gene calls are TRBV6-5 and TRBJ2-1, with TRBD2 matching over 12 bases. The V gene's germline CDR1 is MNHEY and CDR2 SVGAGI. CDR3 length: 15 amino acids. V lost 6 bases to trimming and J lost 5 bases; unmatched junction nucleotides: 5. The CDR3 loop is CASSLLAGGNNEQFF. The CDR3, as DNA: TGTGCCAGCAGCCTACTAGCGGGAGGCAACAATGAGCAGTTCTTC.

The chain links TRBV25-1 to TRBJ1-4; unclear D gene. Trimming removed 1 base at V and 8 bases at J, with 8 bases between. The germline V gene has CDR1 MGHDK and CDR2 SYGVNS. The CDR3 extends over 13 amino acids. CDR3 nucleotide sequence: TGTGCCAGCAGTGAATGGATGGGGGAAAAACTGTTTTTT. It yields the protein CASSEWMGEKLFF.

This rearrangement joins TRBV21-1 to TRBJ2-7. TRBV21-1 is deemed a pseudogene. CDR3 length: 15 residues. CDR3 nucleotides: TGTGCCAGCAGCAAAGGGCTCTCTGGATCGTACGAGCAGTACTTC. Encoded protein: CASSKGLSGSYEQYF.

CDR3 nucleotide sequence: TGCGCCAGCAGCTTGTATGGACAGGTCCCCTACGAGCAGTACTTC. This sequence encodes CASSLYGQVPYEQYF. The chain uses TRBV5-1 and TRBJ2-7; 7 bases align to TRBD1. The CDR3 length is 15 residues. J was trimmed by 2 bases and V by 1 base; bases with no gene match: 6. CDR1 is SGHRS and CDR2 is YFSETQ in the germline V gene.